This record covers a single T cell receptor beta chain. After removal of 3 bases from V and 7 bases from J, the junction contained 3 bases not matched to a gene. The germline CDR1 and CDR2 sequences are WSHSY and SAAADI. CDR3 length equals 14 residues. Per the authors' pipeline: Counts of nucleated cells, estimated from reference gene primer amplification, were obtained. Assay used: immunoSEQ multiplex PCR; TCRdb lists only in-frame clones, some missing. D and trimming come from the DNA, and the V and J calls and clone size come from that table. The sample consists of under 250,000 clones, 88% of them appearing once. The sample originates from a study of blood T cell repertoires in COVID-19. Whole-study context: COVID-19 samples from acute and convalescent phases originated in the United States, Italy and Spain. Sources were T cells, B-cell-depleted T cells, or PBMCs; the material itself was cDNA or gDNA.

This clonotype was obtained from a woman aged 60-75 years with acute or convalescent COVID-19. This rearrangement joins TRBV10-2 to TRBJ2-1; 10 positions match TRBD2. Sequencing was done on a sample of peripheral blood. CDR3 bases: TGCGCCAGCAGTGAAAGCGGGGGGGCGAATGAGCAGTTCTTC. Amino acids: CASSESGGANEQFF.